Sequencing of this T cell receptor beta chain was carried out in a study of blood T cells in healthy people across ages. The people who gave samples were healthy Caucasians from Russia, aged roughly 6 to 100. Combining a sample-barcoded 5' primer with a J-beta primer mix, a second PCR ran for about 7 to 11 cycles. Using its own MiXCR run on the 5' RACE reads, TCRdb lists one record per CDR3 protein. The profile shows 650,000 to 1,000,000 distinct CDR3 sequences, roughly 34% of them singletons. Trimming cost V 2 bases and J 0 bases; bases outside gene matches: 7. The CDR3 consists of 17 residues. The specimen was blood. The gene calls are TRBV12-3 or TRBV12-4 and TRBJ1-1, with 9 positions matching TRBD1. This receptor was identified in a young man in good health. The CDR3 spells CASSLYRDRVVNTEAFF. The CDR3 DNA reads TGTGCCAGCAGTTTATACCGGGACAGGGTGGTGAACACTGAAGCTTTCTTT.